The subject of this entry is one T cell receptor (beta chain). Its antigen is undetermined. V was shortened by 3 bases and J by 7 bases, with 6 bases between the two germline ends. CDR1 and CDR2 (germline): SEHNR, FQNEAQ (reference sequence). This CDR3 comprises 12 residues. The sample is drawn from a study of cytomegalovirus exposure and HLA in healthy donors. Study information: An earlier analysis identified under 130 million unique TCR beta sequences in some 180 million T cells.

General study results and limits: Some TCR beta chains (approximately 180 of them) were listed as cytomegalovirus-associated.

Both 60 Vbeta primers and 13 Jbeta primers went into the PCR. Clones were sequenced by immunoSEQ multiplex PCR, and TCRdb holds only the in-frame ones, with some missing. The sample data list about 54,000 clones. The clonotype comes from a woman in her thirties or forties in good health and CMV-seronegative. Sequencing was carried out using PBMCs. This chain links TRBV7-9 with TRBJ1-4; D gene ambiguous. The CDR3 loop reads CASSLIGEKLFF. As DNA, the CDR3 is TGTGCCAGCAGCTTGATCGGTGAAAAACTGTTTTTT.